This T cell receptor (beta chain) emerged from a study of shared clonotypes between healthy human individuals (dated by TCRdb to 2018 to 2021). For the study in its entirety: A couple of women and a few men aged 18 to 49 years were included in the cohort. For each donor, CD4 naive and CD4 memory were each given three plates, CD8 naive was given two plates, and CD8 memory was given one plate. The study deeply sequenced blood TCR repertoires of five healthy adults to estimate repertoire size and the extent of clonotype sharing between individuals. To increase sequencing depth and limit assay-specific biases, TCR repertoire library preparation and sequencing were carried out by different laboratories using diverse techniques. Per donor, leukapheresis produced somewhere between about 0.94 and 10 billion PBMCs.

This clone was seen only once. There is no known antigen for this receptor. Per-nucleotide qualities are absent, and no much larger clonotype sits a single base away. Summary of the overall study and its limitations: Sharing across four donors was observed for approximately 4.6% of naive CD4, about 4% of naive CD8, 2.3% of memory CD4, and roughly 0.4% of memory CD8 clonotypes. Pairwise subsampling indicated that sequencing depth was expected to affect the degree of clonotype sharing among donors. Only blood was sampled, and tissue TCR repertoires likely differ from those in blood. Even with the large sequencing depth, rarefaction of the sorted-subset datasets indicated that sequencing was incomplete. Compared with non-shared clonotypes, the clonotypes found in all four sorted-subset donors had higher generation probabilities. Larger estimated clonotype richness was generally found for naive subsets than for memory subsets. The small number of donors limited the genetic and exposure-history diversity represented.

TCR CDR3 regions were amplified from genomic DNA by multiplex PCR using the deep immunoSEQ assay. Extracted genomic DNA from each cell subset was spread evenly across all wells of several immunoSEQ 96-well plates, with each plate serving as a replicate. Each replicate PCR for sorted subsets received approximately 200 ng genomic DNA, equal to 28,000 or so T cell genomes. Purified libraries were quantified with a Qubit 3.0 fluorometer, sized on a Bioanalyzer 2100, and re-quantified with the KAPA Library Quantification kit. Every immunoSEQ 96-well plate was sequenced on a separate single-read 150-cycle Illumina NextSeq 550 flow cell. The original pipeline was this. The immunoSEQ output contained only junctional sequences without quality scores, so filtering could not match that applied to full-length reads. Sequences were annotated with PyIR, a Python wrapper for IgBLAST v1.9, using IMGT germline references to assign V/J genes and CDR3. Reads with weak V/J assignments (E-value above 1e-6), missing CDR3, stop codons, out-of-frame junctions, or ambiguous translated residues were removed. V3J clonotypes were defined as sequences sharing an identical inferred V gene, J gene, and CDR3 amino acid sequence. Percentage overlap between repertoires was calculated by dividing the number of shared unique clonotypes by the size of the smaller repertoire. Repertoire richness was assessed with RTK rarefaction, the Chao1 estimator, and Recon v2.1 estimates of unobserved clonotypes. OLGA was used to compute generation probabilities for all TCRbeta clonotypes that the gDNA method yielded from a handful of donors. The source is immuneACCESS, and TCRdb retained only in-frame sequences with V and J called. Part of the clones is not carried over; for the studies checked, unresolved V genes explain less than half of this, and the remainder is unexplained. Clonal size and the V and J genes are those of that table, whereas D and trimming came from the DNA. This sample lists under 1,100,000 clones; 60% to 80% were detected once. Of the sample, roughly 1.5% is held by the ten largest clones.

The donors were healthy, HIV-negative adults with no recently reported acute infections or vaccinations. Only Caucasian adults living in Nashville, Tennessee, USA were represented among the donors. Magnetic negative selection was used to enrich CD4+ T cells, after which naive cells were positively selected on CD45RA and the negative fraction became the memory subset. Blood was obtained by leukapheresis, after which PBMCs were separated by Ficoll-Histopaque density gradient centrifugation and cryopreserved in liquid nitrogen vapor phase. Analytical flow cytometry was used to check the purity and quantity of each magnetically sorted T cell population. From each sorted fraction, genomic DNA was isolated and quantified by UV absorbance on a Nanodrop 2000c. The CDR3 covers 13 residues, taking in both the cysteine and the phenylalanine. Only the CDR3 part of the read is kept: 39 bases, read in frame from the first base. V gives up 2 bases and J gives up 4 bases, and the segment between their germline ends measures 7 bases. Reading the germline V gene gives CDR1 SNHLY and CDR2 FYNNEI.

This clonotype was obtained from a man younger than 35 in good health. Source material: memory CD4+ T cells sorted from blood. The cell subset or site label on this specimen signifies: CD45RA-negative fraction. The sequence joins TRBV2 to TRBJ2-3; a tentative D call is TRBD2 (5 bases match). The sequence in DNA is TGTGCCAGCAGTGAAAGGCGGGCAGATACGCAGTATTTT. Its protein reads: CASSERRADTQYF.